This is a list of T cell receptor beta chains from one sample in a study of blood T cell repertoires in COVID-19. The repertoire was sequenced with immunoSEQ multiplex PCR; TCRdb's copy has only in-frame clones and lacks some. The repertoire holds around 150,000 clones, 88% seen once, with roughly 2.5% in the top ten. Sequencing input: peripheral blood. The origin of the receptors is a human donor with COVID-19, enrolled during active disease. The donor label of this sample is uncertain. Both conserved end residues are part of each CDR3. The D gene is left open where the match is weak.

TRBJ2-7 - TRBV11-2 CASSLDPASYEQYF TGTGCCAGCAGCTTAGATCCCGCCAGTTACGAGCAGTACTTC
TRBJ2-7 TRBD1 TRBV25-1 CASSEPDRGDEQYF TGTGCCAGCAGTGAACCTGACAGGGGGGACGAGCAGTACTTC
TRBJ1-1 TRBD1 TRBV18 CASSPDIGTGGMNTEAFF TGTGCCAGCTCACCGGACATCGGGACAGGGGGAATGAACACTGAAGCTTTCTTT
TRBJ1-2 - TRBV10-3 CAITDTHAGHGGYTF TGTGCCATCACGGACACCCATGCCGGGCATGGTGGCTACACCTTC
TRBJ2-1 - TRBV4-2 CASSQGTNNEQFF TGTGCCAGCAGCCAAGGGACTAACAATGAGCAGTTCTTC
TRBJ1-2 TRBD1 TRBV7-9 CASSFDRGPNYGYTF TGTGCCAGCAGCTTCGACAGGGGGCCTAACTATGGCTACACCTTC
TRBJ2-1 - TRBV19 CASSIARDNEQFF TGTGCCAGTAGTATAGCACGGGACAATGAGCAGTTCTTC
TRBJ1-2 - TRBV9 CASSPTLGGYGYTF TGTGCCAGCAGCCCCACCCTGGGGGGGTATGGCTACACCTTC
TRBJ1-4 - TRBV11-2 CASSRVPSEKLFF TGTGCCAGCAGTCGGGTCCCTAGTGAAAAACTGTTTTTT
TRBJ1-3 - TRBV9 CASSSTDSGNTIYF TGTGCCAGCAGCTCGACAGACTCTGGAAACACCATATATTTT
TRBJ1-3 - TRBV19 CASRDGALSGNTIYF TGTGCCAGTAGAGATGGGGCCCTCTCTGGAAACACCATATATTTT
TRBJ1-1 - TRBV6-5 CASSYFPGGNTEAFF TGTGCCAGCAGTTACTTCCCTGGGGGCAACACTGAAGCTTTCTTT
TRBJ2-5 TRBD1 TRBV19 CASSSYRGWETQYF TGTGCCAGTAGTAGTTACAGGGGATGGGAGACCCAGTACTTC
TRBJ1-3 TRBD1 TRBV19 CASSTRYPGQRSSSGNTIYF TGTGCCAGTAGTACCCGCTACCCGGGACAGCGTTCCAGCTCTGGAAACACCATATATTTT
TRBJ1-6 - TRBV12-5 CASGFNSYNSPLHF TGTGCTAGTGGTTTTAACTCCTATAATTCACCCCTCCACTTT
TRBJ2-1 TRBD1 TRBV9 CASNPGQGSYNEQFF TGTGCCAGCAATCCAGGACAGGGCTCCTACAATGAGCAGTTCTTC